This T cell receptor (beta chain) comes out of a study of cytomegalovirus exposure and HLA in healthy donors. Primers included in the PCR were 60 Vbeta and 13 Jbeta primers. Libraries were prepared by immunoSEQ multiplex PCR; TCRdb keeps only in-frame clonotypes and omits some of them. The table includes some 76,000 clones, approximately 84% detected once. Germline V gene sequence: CDR1 SNHLY, CDR2 FYNNEI. This CDR3 is 16 amino acids long. V lost 6 bases and J lost 4, with 18 bases in between. Concerning this clone itself: The antigen remains undetermined.

Notes on the study in general: Among the sequence variants, a highly shared cluster was likely an artifact of sequencing. By a later analysis, the bulk of CMV-associated TCR beta chains appeared HLA-restricted.

Healthy bone marrow donors made up the donor group. Donors were nominally healthy when sampled, though unrecorded immune exposures were likely. The rearrangement links TRBV2 to TRBJ1-4, with D possibly matching TRBD1 (6 bases). This TCR was sampled from a woman aged 50 to 65 in good health and CMV-seronegative. Sequencing was done on a sample of PBMCs. The CDR3: CASRHRPGTYNEKLFF. DNA of the CDR3: TGTGCCAGCAGGCACCGCCCCGGGACATATAATGAAAAACTGTTTTTT.